The rows below give T cell receptor beta chains drawn from one sample of a study of Ad26.COV2.S vaccination and SARS-CoV-2 variants. Libraries were prepared by immunoSEQ multiplex PCR; TCRdb keeps only in-frame clonotypes and omits some of them. The sample carries fewer than 400,000 clones, 85% to 90% recorded once. The material sequenced was peripheral blood, taken in a trial of Ad26.COV2.S vaccine versus placebo. The source of these receptors is a person between 18 and 60 years old who received the Ad26.COV2.S COVID-19 vaccine or a placebo. CDR3s include the opening cysteine and the closing phenylalanine or tryptophan. The D gene is left open where the match is weak. Clone size is given for some rows only: seen once, a few or many times, or a class if the clone is expanded.

>.|.|TRBV27|TRBJ2-5
TGTGCCAGCAGTTTAGTAGCACGAGGGATAAGGGGTGGAGAGACCCAGTACTTC
CASSLVARGIRGGETQYF
>.|.|TRBV4-3|TRBJ2-1
TGCGCCAGCAGCCCCCCTGGGGGCTACAATGAGCAGTTCTTC
CASSPPGGYNEQFF
>.|.|TRBV12-5|TRBJ2-1
TGTGCTAGTGGTTTTCTATTAGAGGGCGATGAGCAGTTCTTC
CASGFLLEGDEQFF
>.|.|TRBV3-1/TRBV3-2|TRBJ1-2
TGTGCCAGCAGCCAAATGTCAGGGGACTATGGCTACACCTTC
CASSQMSGDYGYTF
>TRBD2|.|TRBV27|TRBJ2-1
TGTGCCAGCAGGACTAGCGGGGGGGAGCAGTTCTTC
CASRTSGGEQFF
>.|.|TRBV27|TRBJ1-2
TGTGCCAGCAGTTTACAAGGGGACTGGAACTATGGCTACACCTTC
CASSLQGDWNYGYTF
>.|.|TRBV3-1/TRBV3-2|TRBJ1-1
TGTGCCAGCAGCCCCCAGGTAATAAGTGAAGCTTTCTTT
CASSPQVISEAFF
>TRBD1|.|TRBV10-2|TRBJ2-7
TGCGCCAGCACGGGACAGGGGAACGAGCAGTACTTC
CASTGQGNEQYF
>TRBD2|.|TRBV5-8|TRBJ2-7
TGTGCCAGCAGGGGGGGACTAGCGGGTCTTATCTACGAGCAGTACTTC
CASRGGLAGLIYEQYF
>.|.|TRBV5-6|TRBJ2-3
TGTGCCAGCAGCGGGATTGCCGGTTGGAGCACAGATACGCAGTATTTT
CASSGIAGWSTDTQYF
>.|.|TRBV12-3/TRBV12-4|TRBJ1-2
TGTGCCAGCAGTTTAAGATTTAACTATGGCTACACCTTC
CASSLRFNYGYTF
>.|once|TRBV7-2|TRBJ2-3
TGTGCCAGCAGCTTAAAGATGAATCCCACAAATACGCAGTATTTT
CASSLKMNPTNTQYF
>.|once|TRBV2|TRBJ2-5
TGTGCCGGGGGGAGGTTAGAGACCCAGTACTTC
CAGGRLETQYF
>.|.|TRBV7-7|TRBJ2-7
TGTGCCAGCAGCTTCGGGTTCGGGGATGGAGACGAGCAGTACTTC
CASSFGFGDGDEQYF
>TRBD1|once|TRBV2|TRBJ1-1
TGTGCCAGCAGTCCCGGGACAGGGGGAACTGAAGCTTTCTTT
CASSPGTGGTEAFF
>.|.|TRBV6-6|TRBJ1-2
TGTGCCAGCAGTTCAGGGTATGGATATGGCTACACCTTC
CASSSGYGYGYTF
>TRBD1|.|TRBV7-2|TRBJ1-3
TGTGCCAGCAGAGGACAGGGAGACACCATATATTTT
CASRGQGDTIYF
>.|.|TRBV6-5|TRBJ2-2
TGTGCCAGCAGTTCGTCCAACACCGGGGAGCTGTTTTTT
CASSSSNTGELFF
>.|.|TRBV24-1|TRBJ1-1
TGTGCCACCAGTGATTCGACAGGTGAAGCTTTCTTT
CATSDSTGEAFF